This T cell receptor beta chain emerged from a study of blood T cell repertoires in COVID-19. Study-level background: In each case, the material was cDNA or gDNA derived from T cells, B-cell-depleted T cells, or PBMCs.

Original processing notes: The authors estimated nucleated cell counts from reference gene primer amplification. Produced via immunoSEQ multiplex PCR; TCRdb's table is partial and in-frame only. V, J and clone size derive from that table, while D and trimming were established from the DNA sequence. This table has approximately 240,000 clones, about nine tenths appearing once. Enrollees, about 18 to 89 years old, lived in 24 US areas. Each participant's cohort was designated according to participant-reported clinical history. The source is a woman aged 25 to 39 with acute COVID-19. The sequencing input was PBMCs or T cells enriched from blood (not recorded which).

The CDR3 coding sequence is TGCGCCAGCAGCCCAGCGGGGACCAACACCGGGGAGCTGTTTTTT. The encoded protein is CASSPAGTNTGELFF. V and J are TRBV10-1 and TRBJ2-2; TRBD2 matches 7 bases. Looked up from germline, CDR1 is WNHNN and CDR2 is SYGVQD (reference sequence). With V trimmed by 6 bases and J by 2 bases, 6 bases remained unmatched. The CDR3 spans 15 residues.